The 23 T cell receptor beta chains given below trace back to one sample, sequenced in a study of blood T cell repertoires in COVID-19. Profiled with immunoSEQ multiplex PCR; TCRdb holds only in-frame clones, not every one. The sample records about 86,000 clones, roughly four fifths being singletons. Sequenced material: peripheral blood. Receptors originate from a woman over 75 with acute or convalescent COVID-19.

The chain uses TRBV7-9 and TRBJ2-7; perhaps TRBD1 as D (5 bases). The V gene lost 1 base and the J gene lost 3 bases, with 7 bases spanning the gap. The CDR3 runs 13 residues. Germline V lookup: CDR1 SEHNR, CDR2 FQNEAQ (reference sequence). The CDR3 spells CASSLGRDYEQYF. CDR3 nucleotide sequence: TGTGCCAGCAGCTTAGGCAGGGACTACGAGCAGTACTTC.

This chain uses TRBV5-1 with TRBJ2-3; 11 nucleotides align to TRBD2. This CDR3 has 15 residues. V lost 4 bases to trimming and J lost 9 bases; unmatched junction nucleotides: 10. Germline V gene lookup returns CDR1 SGHRS and CDR2 YFSETQ. The DNA for the CDR3 is TGCGCCAGCAGCCCCCCTAGCGGGGGGCCTGGAACGCAGTATTTT. Translation: CASSPPSGGPGTQYF.

V and J are TRBV28 and TRBJ2-1; TRBD2 aligns across 11 bases. CDR3 length equals 16 residues. V lost 2 bases to trimming and J lost 6 bases; unmatched junction nucleotides: 6. Per germline, CDR1 MDHEN and CDR2 SYDVKM. CDR3 coding DNA: TGTGCCAGCAGTTTAAGGACTAGCGGGCTACTCAATGAGCAGTTCTTC. Its protein is CASSLRTSGLLNEQFF.

This chain uses TRBV19 with TRBJ2-7, with 7 bases that match TRBD1. Germline CDR1 and CDR2: LNHDA and SQIVND (reference sequence). CDR3 length equals 18 residues. The V segment lost 1 base and the J segment 3 bases; nucleotides outside the gene matches: 15. CDR3 coding DNA: TGTGCCAGTAGTATAGCCAACTGGGGACAGCCGGTCGGCTACGAGCAGTACTTC. It is translated as CASSIANWGQPVGYEQYF.

The V gene is TRBV10-1, the J gene TRBJ2-5, with 10 bases aligning to TRBD1. CDR1 WNHNN and CDR2 SYGVQD come from the germline V gene (reference sequence). This CDR3 is 13 amino acids long. V lost 8 bases to trimming and J lost 5 bases; unmatched junction nucleotides: 5. The CDR3 sequence: CASGTGVSETQYF. The CDR3, as DNA: TGCGCCAGCGGGACAGGGGTTTCGGAGACCCAGTACTTC.

The CDR3 spells CASSQEGRAPYEQYF. CDR3 bases: TGTGCCAGCAGTCAAGAAGGCAGGGCCCCCTACGAGCAGTACTTC. The chain recombines TRBV7-9 with TRBJ2-7; the D gene is possibly TRBD1 (5 bases). V lost 6 bases and J lost 2, with 17 bases in between. CDR1 and CDR2 from the germline V gene are SEHNR and FQNEAQ (reference sequence). CDR3 length equals 15 residues.

The CDR3 DNA sequence: TGCGCCAGCCGGGGACTGTCCCCCGTGGACGAGCAGTACTTC. This encodes CASRGLSPVDEQYF. The genes are TRBV10-2 and TRBJ2-7; D is perhaps TRBD2 (6 bases). This CDR3 has 14 residues. Trimming cost V 8 bases and J 5 bases, with 19 bases left between them. CDR1 is WSHSY and CDR2 is SAAADI in the germline V gene.

The genes are TRBV6-5 and TRBJ1-5; D uncertain. The germline CDR1 and CDR2 sequences are MNHEY and SVGAGI. V lost 2 bases and J 5 bases, leaving 10 bases between the germline ends. The CDR3 spans 14 residues. The CDR3 loop reads CASSYGRPYQPQHF. The CDR3 DNA follows: TGTGCCAGCAGTTACGGCAGGCCATATCAGCCCCAGCATTTT.

This sequence joins TRBV5-1 and TRBJ2-6, with 8 bases identical to TRBD1. The V and J ends lost 4 bases and 0 bases, in that order; junction bases with no gene match: 3. CDR1 and CDR2 (germline): SGHRS, YFSETQ. The CDR3 is made up of 16 amino acids. The CDR3 coding sequence is TGCGCCAGCAGCCCGACAGGGGCCTCTGGGGCCAACGTCCTGACTTTC. Its protein is CASSPTGASGANVLTF.

The chain links TRBV11-2 to TRBJ2-3; 10 bases align to TRBD2. V gave up 2 bases and J gave up 5 bases; unmatched junction bases: 7. The CDR3 length is 16 residues. Per germline, CDR1 SGHAT and CDR2 FQNNGV. The CDR3 DNA follows: TGTGCCAGCAGCTTAAGATCGCTAGCGGGGGAAGATACGCAGTATTTT. Translation gives CASSLRSLAGEDTQYF.

This chain uses TRBV7-2 with TRBJ2-7; 10 positions match TRBD2. The CDR3 has 17 amino acids. The germline V gene has CDR1 SGHTA and CDR2 FQGNSA. V gave up 2 bases and J gave up 5 bases; unmatched junction bases: 12. DNA of the CDR3: TGTGCCAGCAGCTTACTTACTAGCGGGATTATATCCGACGAGCAGTACTTC. As protein: CASSLLTSGIISDEQYF.

This clone was seen only once. The chain is built from TRBV19 and TRBJ2-7; TRBD1 agrees at 7 bases. The J segment lost 0 bases and the V segment lost 5 bases, leaving 7 bases of the junction unmatched. The V gene's germline CDR1 is LNHDA and CDR2 SQIVND (reference sequence). The CDR3 loop spans 15 amino acids. The DNA of the CDR3 is TGTGCCAGTAGTGCCTCCGGGACAGACTCCTACGAGCAGTACTTC. Encoded protein: CASSASGTDSYEQYF.

The genes are TRBV7-8 and TRBJ2-7; weak D call: TRBD1 (6 bases). Germline V CDR1 and CDR2: SGHVS, FQNEAQ. Trimming took 0 bases from V and 2 from J, leaving 11 bases between them. This CDR3 region has 15 residues. CDR3 in DNA: TGTGCCAGCAGCTTAGCTGGGGCAGGGGCCTACGAGCAGTACTTC. Translation gives CASSLAGAGAYEQYF.

The chain joins TRBV5-1 to TRBJ1-5, with 9 positions matching TRBD1. CDR3 length: 15 residues. Germline CDR1 and CDR2: SGHRS and YFSETQ. The ends lost 2 bases at V and 4 bases at J; junction bases unmatched: 4. The CDR3 loop is CASSLGTGQNQPQHF. Written as DNA, the CDR3 is TGCGCCAGCAGCTTAGGGACAGGGCAGAATCAGCCCCAGCATTTT.

The V and J genes are TRBV29-1 and TRBJ2-4, with D possibly TRBD1 on 5 matching bases. Germline lookup yields CDR1 SQVTM and CDR2 ANQGSEA. There are 15 residues in the CDR3. V gave up 4 bases and J gave up 0 bases, with 13 bases separating them. As DNA, the CDR3 is TGCAGCGTTGTGGGCCAGGGCTTAGCCAAAAACATTCAGTACTTC. It specifies CSVVGQGLAKNIQYF.

The rearrangement links TRBV9 to TRBJ2-1, with TRBD2 as a possible D gene (6 bases). The CDR3 has 16 residues. V lost 0 bases to trimming and J lost 0 bases, with 10 bases between them. Germline CDR1 is SGDLS and CDR2 is YYNGEE. CDR3 residues: CASSVGAGPSYNEQFF. In nucleotides, the CDR3 is TGTGCCAGCAGCGTAGGGGCGGGGCCCTCCTACAATGAGCAGTTCTTC.

In its sample, this clone was seen a few times. The chain is built from TRBV29-1 and TRBJ1-1, with D possibly matching TRBD1 (6 bases). This CDR3 is 12 amino acids long. Germline CDR1 SQVTM, CDR2 ANQGSEA. The CDR3 here is CRPQGPPSEAFF. The CDR3 nucleotides read TGCAGGCCCCAGGGGCCACCTTCAGAAGCTTTCTTT.

This clone was found a few times. This chain links TRBV5-6 with TRBJ2-6, with D hard to call. This CDR3 has 17 amino acids. Germline CDR1 and CDR2: SGHDT and YYEEEE. The V gene lost 3 bases and the J gene lost 0 bases, with 13 bases spanning the gap. The CDR3 spells CASSSPMAGSGANVLTF. DNA of the CDR3: TGTGCCAGCAGCTCCCCCATGGCAGGCTCTGGGGCCAACGTCCTGACTTTC.

The CDR3 sequence is CASSLALLAGGYNEQFF. The CDR3 bases are TGTGCCAGCAGCTTAGCACTACTAGCGGGGGGCTACAATGAGCAGTTCTTC. The chain uses TRBV7-2 and TRBJ2-1; TRBD2 matches 12 bases. J gave up 3 bases and V 0 bases, and 3 bases lay outside the gene matches. The CDR3 loop spans 17 amino acids. Germline V lookup: CDR1 SGHTA, CDR2 FQGNSA.

The rearrangement links TRBV15 to TRBJ2-3; TRBD2 aligns across 7 bases. The CDR3 consists of 17 residues. J was trimmed by 4 bases and V by 0 bases; bases with no gene match: 10. In germline, CDR1 is LNHNV, CDR2 YYDKDF (reference sequence). Here the CDR3 reads CATSRDQAGRGSDTQYF. The CDR3 region has the DNA TGTGCCACCAGCAGAGATCAGGCAGGGAGGGGATCAGATACGCAGTATTTT. Filled out from reference TRBV15 and TRBJ2-3, the complete variable domain reads DAMVIQNPRYQVTQFGKPVTLSCSQTLNHNVMYWYQQKSSQAPKLLFHYYDKDFNNEADTPDNFQSRRPNTSFCFLDIRSPGLGDTAMYLCATSRDQAGRGSDTQYFGPGTRLTVL.

This clone was recorded only once. The CDR3 DNA reads as TGTGCCAGCAGCTTAGCGCAGGCGGGGGGCCCTCAGGAGACCCAGTACTTC. Its protein product is CASSLAQAGGPQETQYF. The chain uses TRBV7-6 and TRBJ2-5; 8 bases fit TRBD2. CDR1 and CDR2 (germline): SGHVS, FNYEAQ. The CDR3 is 17 amino acids. Trimming cost V 0 bases and J 5 bases; bases outside gene matches: 11.

This clone was counted only a few times. The chain recombines TRBV7-2 with TRBJ1-1, with D perhaps matching TRBD1 (5 bases). CDR1 and CDR2 from the germline V gene are SGHTA and FQGNSA. The V end was cut by 5 bases, the J end by 6 bases, with 16 bases between. The CDR3 covers 14 residues. The CDR3 reads CASSLPTGFSEAFF. In DNA, the CDR3 is TGTGCCAGCAGCCTACCTACAGGTTTCTCTGAAGCTTTCTTT. Using reference TRBV7-2 and TRBJ1-1 for the parts outside the CDR3, the full variable domain is GAGVSQSPSNKVTEKGKDVELRCDPISGHTALYWYRQSLGQGLEFLIYFQGNSAPDKSGLPSDRFSAERTGGSVSTLTIQRTQQEDSAVYLCASSLPTGFSEAFFGQGTRLTVV.

The chain employs TRBV5-1 and TRBJ1-2, with TRBD1 matching over 8 bases. Germline lookup yields CDR1 SGHRS and CDR2 YFSETQ. The CDR3 has 15 residues. V lost 0 bases, J lost 6 bases, and 7 bases stayed unmatched. Here the CDR3 reads CASSLAGTGEHGYTF. CDR3 sequence (DNA): TGCGCCAGCAGCTTGGCAGGGACAGGCGAGCATGGCTACACCTTC.